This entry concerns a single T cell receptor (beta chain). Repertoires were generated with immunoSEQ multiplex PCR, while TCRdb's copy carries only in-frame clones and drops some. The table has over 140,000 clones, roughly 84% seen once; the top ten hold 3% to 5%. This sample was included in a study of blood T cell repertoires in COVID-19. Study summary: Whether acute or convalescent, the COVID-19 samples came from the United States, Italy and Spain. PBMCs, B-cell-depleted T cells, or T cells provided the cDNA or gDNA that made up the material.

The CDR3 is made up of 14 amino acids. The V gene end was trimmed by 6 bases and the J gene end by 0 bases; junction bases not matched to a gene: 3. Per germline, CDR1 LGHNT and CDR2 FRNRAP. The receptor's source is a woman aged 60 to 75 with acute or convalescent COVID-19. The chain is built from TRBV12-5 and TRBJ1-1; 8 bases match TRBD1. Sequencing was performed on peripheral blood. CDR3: CASGRQGMNTEAFF. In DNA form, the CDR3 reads TGTGCTAGTGGGCGACAGGGGATGAACACTGAAGCTTTCTTT.